This entry concerns a single T cell receptor beta chain. The CDR3 runs 15 residues. Germline loops: CDR1 LNHDA, CDR2 SQIVND (reference sequence). Trimming left V 8 bases short and J 0 bases short, with 13 bases between. The data were taken from a study of blood T cell repertoires in COVID-19. Here immunoSEQ multiplex PCR was the method, and the copy in TCRdb shows in-frame clones only, minus some. The table lists under 200,000 clones, about four fifths of them singletons. Participant ages covered about 18 to 89 years across about two dozen US areas. The TCR originated in a man aged 45-65 years who had recovered from COVID-19. Sequenced: PBMCs or T cells enriched from blood (not recorded which). The chain links TRBV19 to TRBJ2-2; the D is unclear. CDR3 loop: CASAGPGSNTGELFF. CDR3 nucleotide sequence: TGTGCCAGTGCCGGTCCGGGTTCGAACACCGGGGAGCTGTTTTTT.